The clone carrying this T cell receptor beta chain was observed a few times. The antigen remains undetermined. The whole isolated RNA underwent reverse transcription, so sequencing captured expressed TCRB transcripts. The repertoire was sequenced with immunoSEQ multiplex PCR; TCRdb's copy has only in-frame clones and lacks some. Altogether fewer than 350,000 clones are present, around 19% being singletons, with the ten largest covering about 0.044%. The source of the sample is a study of beta chain features in type 1 diabetes. Whole-study context: All samples together contributed 100 million to 120 million sorted cells for examination. General study findings and limits: PCR might pick shorter templates more often, in the same way for patients and controls. TCRB rearrangement may or may not be influenced by HLA type; here this remained unresolved.

This CDR3 is 12 amino acids long. The germline CDR1 and CDR2 sequences are SQVTM and ANQGSEA. The sample taken for sequencing was naive CD4+ T cells from blood. The rearrangement joins TRBV29-1 to TRBJ2-5; D not certain. The assigned J gene may be wrong: the sequence end matches TRBJ2-7 better. The receptor was derived from a woman aged 18-35 years in good health. The CDR3 region is CSVEANYGEQYF. The CDR3 DNA sequence: TGCAGCGTTGAGGCTAACTACGGCGAGCAGTACTTC.